The rows below give T cell receptor beta chains drawn from one sample of a study of beta chain features in type 1 diabetes. Sequencing was performed with immunoSEQ multiplex PCR; in TCRdb, only in-frame clones are kept and a portion is missing. The profile shows roughly 220,000 clones, under 20% of them singletons. The source material was naive CD4+ T cells from blood. The receptor set was obtained from a man younger than 40 with type 1 diabetes. CDR3s include the opening cysteine and the closing phenylalanine or tryptophan. The D gene is left open where the match is weak. Clone size appears in some rows only: once, few, many, or a class for an expanded clone.

V gene	J gene	clone size	D gene	CDR3 protein	CDR3 DNA
TRBV5-1	TRBJ2-2	.	TRBD2	CASSRTSGRAGELFF	TGCGCCAGCAGTCGAACTAGCGGGAGGGCCGGGGAGCTGTTTTTT
TRBV15	TRBJ2-7	.	TRBD2	CATSRFPGRAYEQYF	TGTGCCACCAGCAGGTTCCCGGGGAGGGCCTACGAGCAGTACTTC
TRBV29-1	TRBJ2-5	.	TRBD2	CSVPGTSGRLSNQETQYF	TGCAGCGTTCCCGGGACTAGCGGGAGACTGAGTAATCAAGAGACCCAGTACTTC
TRBV7-9	TRBJ2-5	.	.	CASSLGAETQYF	TGTGCCAGCAGCTTGGGTGCGGAGACCCAGTACTTC
TRBV7-2	TRBJ1-4	few	TRBD1	CASSLARDRGQKLFF	TGTGCCAGCAGCCTTGCCCGGGACAGGGGGCAAAAACTGTTTTTT
TRBV4-1	TRBJ2-1	few	TRBD2	CASSQGPGTNNEQFF	TGCGCCAGCAGCCAGGGCCCCGGGACTAACAATGAGCAGTTCTTC
TRBV5-1	TRBJ2-1	.	TRBD2	CASSLYGRGSSYNEQFF	TGCGCCAGCAGCTTGTACGGGCGCGGGAGCTCCTACAATGAGCAGTTCTTC
TRBV5-1	TRBJ2-3	.	.	CASSLLDFSDTQYF	TGCGCCAGCAGCTTACTAGATTTTTCAGATACGCAGTATTTT
TRBV4-3	TRBJ2-1	once	TRBD2	CASSQTPPSGNYNEQFF	TGCGCCAGCAGCCAAACCCCCCCTAGCGGGAACTACAATGAGCAGTTCTTC
TRBV9	TRBJ2-2	.	.	CASSAGRTNTGELFF	TGTGCCAGCAGCGCGGGACGGACTAACACCGGGGAGCTGTTTTTT
TRBV19	TRBJ1-1	few	.	CASSLRWEAFF	TGTGCCAGTAGTCTGAGGTGGGAAGCTTTCTTT
TRBV9	TRBJ1-2	.	.	CASSIQNNGYTF	TGTGCCAGCAGCATTCAGAATAATGGCTACACCTTC
TRBV2	TRBJ2-7	few	TRBD1	CASSERTGSYEQYF	TGTGCCAGCAGTGAACGGACAGGGTCCTACGAGCAGTACTTC
TRBV29-1	TRBJ2-5	.	TRBD1	CSVGDRAETQYF	TGCAGCGTTGGGGACAGGGCAGAGACCCAGTACTTC
TRBV27	TRBJ2-7	few	TRBD1	CASSPQDRRDYEQYF	TGTGCCAGCAGTCCACAGGACAGGAGAGATTACGAGCAGTACTTC
TRBV29-1	TRBJ1-1	.	.	CSVEGRLNTEAFF	TGCAGCGTTGAAGGTAGGCTGAACACTGAAGCTTTCTTT
TRBV2	TRBJ2-2	.	.	CASSEGGPNTGELFF	TGTGCCAGCAGTGAAGGTGGCCCTAACACCGGGGAGCTGTTTTTT
TRBV13	TRBJ1-2	few	.	CASSLFGQPNYGYTF	TGTGCCAGCAGCTTATTTGGACAACCAAACTATGGCTACACCTTC
TRBV7-9	TRBJ2-3	few	.	CASSLGGSDTQYF	TGTGCCAGCAGCCTAGGAGGTTCAGATACGCAGTATTTT
TRBV6-6	TRBJ2-6	.	.	CASSDYNSGANVLTF	TGTGCCAGCAGCGACTATAACTCTGGGGCCAACGTCCTGACTTTC
TRBV30	TRBJ2-3	.	TRBD2	CAWSPGLAVSTDTQYF	TGTGCCTGGTCCCCGGGACTAGCGGTTAGCACAGATACGCAGTATTTT
TRBV7-6	TRBJ2-3	few	TRBD2	CASSYSGSTQYF	TGTGCCAGCAGTTATAGCGGGAGTACGCAGTATTTT
TRBV28	TRBJ2-4	few	TRBD2	CASSPSGQLAKNIQYF	TGTGCCAGCAGTCCTAGCGGTCAACTAGCCAAAAACATTCAGTACTTC
TRBV25-1	TRBJ2-7	.	.	CASSQIGTSTSYEQYF	TGTGCCAGCAGTCAAATCGGGACTTCAACCTCCTACGAGCAGTACTTC
TRBV29-1	TRBJ2-3	.	.	CSVEDYLGADTQYF	TGCAGCGTTGAAGACTATCTAGGTGCAGATACGCAGTATTTT
TRBV7-9	TRBJ2-3	.	.	CASTPVGLDTQYF	TGTGCCAGCACCCCTGTGGGTCTGGATACGCAGTATTTT
TRBV28	TRBJ2-4	few	TRBD1	CASSRTGGAKNIQYF	TGTGCCAGCAGCCGGACAGGGGGAGCCAAAAACATTCAGTACTTC
TRBV29-1	TRBJ1-1	.	TRBD1	CSSGQGVMTEAFF	TGCAGCTCGGGACAGGGGGTTATGACTGAAGCTTTCTTT
TRBV27	TRBJ2-1	.	TRBD2	CASSLYSGRANEQFF	TGTGCCAGCAGTTTATATAGCGGGAGGGCCAATGAGCAGTTCTTC
TRBV7-2	TRBJ2-7	few	.	CASSLEVVGGYEQYF	TGTGCCAGCAGCTTAGAAGTGGTTGGGGGTTACGAGCAGTACTTC
TRBV5-1	TRBJ1-1	.	TRBD1	CASSRGTAQNTEAFF	TGCGCCAGCAGTCGAGGGACAGCCCAAAACACTGAAGCTTTCTTT
TRBV6-5	TRBJ1-4	.	.	CASSYSPGEPGEKLFF	TGTGCCAGCAGTTACTCACCGGGGGAGCCGGGTGAAAAACTGTTTTTT
TRBV29-1	TRBJ2-1	few	.	CSGTARGNEQFF	TGCAGCGGGACAGCCCGGGGTAATGAGCAGTTCTTC
TRBV4-2	TRBJ2-2	.	.	CASSQAVSDTGELFF	TGTGCCAGCAGCCAAGCGGTGAGCGACACCGGGGAGCTGTTTTTT
TRBV29-1	TRBJ2-3	.	.	CSLGAGADTQYF	TGCAGCCTTGGTGCAGGGGCAGATACGCAGTATTTT
TRBV28	TRBJ2-7	.	TRBD2	CAGSLAGGNDEQYF	TGTGCCGGATCCCTAGCGGGAGGAAACGACGAGCAGTACTTC
TRBV14	TRBJ1-1	.	TRBD1	CASRTYGDRLTEAFF	TGTGCCAGCAGAACCTACGGGGACAGGCTCACTGAAGCTTTCTTT
TRBV9	TRBJ1-1	.	.	CASSPRQTMNTEAFF	TGTGCCAGCAGCCCTAGACAGACAATGAACACTGAAGCTTTCTTT
TRBV25-1	TRBJ2-7	few	.	CASSLARGSYEQYF	TGTGCCAGCAGCTTAGCACGGGGTTCCTACGAGCAGTACTTC
TRBV4-1	TRBJ2-4	.	TRBD2	CASSSGLAGGLLAKNIQYF	TGCGCCAGCAGCTCTGGACTAGCGGGAGGTTTACTAGCCAAAAACATTCAGTACTTC
TRBV29-1	TRBJ2-7	.	TRBD2	CSVAGTSGKYEQYF	TGCAGCGTTGCTGGGACTAGCGGGAAGTACGAGCAGTACTTC
TRBV6-5	TRBJ1-4	.	.	CASSQPGSTNEKLFF	TGTGCCAGCAGCCAACCAGGGTCAACTAATGAAAAACTGTTTTTT
TRBV10-3	TRBJ2-1	few	TRBD2	CAISESTGLAVNEQFF	TGTGCCATCAGTGAGTCGACTGGACTAGCGGTCAATGAGCAGTTCTTC
TRBV18	TRBJ1-2	few	.	CASSPVEANYGYTF	TGTGCCAGCTCACCAGTAGAAGCTAACTATGGCTACACCTTC
TRBV5-1	TRBJ2-5	few	TRBD1	CASSPRQGMQPGYF	TGCGCCAGCAGCCCGAGACAGGGGATGCAGCCTGGGTACTTC
TRBV29-1	TRBJ2-6	.	TRBD1	CSVRTGALGANVLTF	TGCAGCGTTCGGACAGGTGCTTTAGGGGCCAACGTCCTGACTTTC
TRBV6-5	TRBJ2-5	.	.	CASSYSRGSGSQYF	TGTGCCAGCAGTTACTCACGAGGTTCAGGGTCCCAGTACTTC
TRBV7-9	TRBJ2-3	.	TRBD1	CASSADGTGGGDTQYF	TGTGCCAGCAGCGCCGACGGGACAGGAGGAGGAGATACGCAGTATTTT
TRBV6-5	TRBJ2-7	.	.	CASSTQGASSYEQYF	TGTGCCAGCAGTACACAGGGCGCCAGCTCCTACGAGCAGTACTTC
TRBV7-2	TRBJ2-4	few	TRBD2	CASSLGGSSIIQYF	TGTGCCAGCAGCTTAGGCGGGAGTAGTATCATTCAGTACTTC
TRBV28	TRBJ2-1	few	TRBD1	CASSGIGQGKKFF	TGTGCCAGCAGTGGAATCGGACAGGGGAAGAAGTTCTTC
TRBV29-1	TRBJ2-3	few	.	CSAMSGNTQYF	TGCAGCGCCATGAGTGGGAATACGCAGTATTTT
TRBV4-2	TRBJ1-2	few	.	CASSQDGPAYGYTF	TGTGCCAGCAGCCAAGATGGTCCAGCCTATGGCTACACCTTC
TRBV2	TRBJ1-4	.	TRBD1	CASRTGVANEKLFF	TGTGCCAGCAGAACAGGGGTGGCTAATGAAAAACTGTTTTTT